This T cell receptor beta chain was obtained from a study of CD8+ T cells in alopecia areata. RNA was extracted and reverse transcribed into cDNA as the sequencing template. Assay: immunoSEQ multiplex PCR; the TCRdb copy retains only in-frame clones and omits some. The repertoire holds 150,000 or so clones, more than 45% seen once, with around 7% in the top ten. The CDR3 is 14 residues long. Trimming pared 2 bases from V and 6 bases from J, leaving 12 bases between. Germline V gene data show CDR1 as SGHTA and CDR2 as FQGTGA. The clonotype originates from a human donor with alopecia areata. Sequences were obtained from CD4+ T cells sorted from blood. The chain combines TRBV7-3 with TRBJ2-3; a possible D gene is TRBD2 (6 bases). The CDR3 loop reads CASSLLPSADTQYF. DNA of the CDR3: TGTGCCAGCAGCTTACTTCCTAGCGCGGATACGCAGTATTTT.